This T cell receptor (beta chain) originates from a study of a mutant IDH1 vaccine in newly diagnosed glioma. Across the study: First vaccine doses came 4-6 weeks after radiotherapy alone, or with temozolomide cycles.

Germline CDR1 and CDR2: SGDLS and YYNGEE. V lost 0 bases and J 2 bases, leaving 9 bases between the germline ends. The CDR3 is 14 amino acids. Measured with immunoSEQ multiplex PCR; TCRdb has only the in-frame clones, and not every one. Among around 56,000 clones listed, 81% were seen once. Of note for this clone: The antigen remains unidentified.

Time point here: week 23, last vaccination. Alongside topical imiquimod, each dose of vaccine comprised 300 ug of mutant IDH1 20-mer peptide. The V and J genes are TRBV9 and TRBJ2-7; D is uncertain. Material: PBMCs, obtained from a glioma patient whose treatment included an IDH1 peptide vaccine. The receptor was isolated from a woman aged 40-49 years with glioma. Some clones in this sample may be carry-over from other donors' samples. DNA of the CDR3: TGTGCCAGCAGCGTAGGGGCCGGAGCCTACGAGCAGTACTTC. Protein product: CASSVGAGAYEQYF.